This T cell receptor beta chain was obtained from a study of shared clonotypes between healthy human individuals. The CDR3 totals 17 residues. Trimming removed 2 bases from V and 3 bases from J; junction bases left unmatched: 7. Per germline, CDR1 MGHRA and CDR2 YSYEKL. An even split of each subset's genomic DNA across several immunoSEQ plates was performed. Here immunoSEQ multiplex PCR was the method, and the copy in TCRdb shows in-frame clones only, minus some. The profile shows fewer than 2.5 million clones, over 85% of them singletons. Points on this clone: Its specificity is unknown.

Investigators divided CD4+ cells into CD45RA+ naive and CD45RA-negative memory subsets. Study results and limitations: Several donors showed sharing of around 5% of naive CD4 clonotypes. It was the non-shared clonotypes that had lower generation probabilities than clonotypes shared by all four donors.

The V and J genes are TRBV4-1 and TRBJ2-3; TRBD2 agrees at 11 bases. The sample comprised naive CD4+ T cells from PBMCs. The subset denotes: CD45RA+ positively selected. This clonotype originated in a man younger than 35 in good health. Some clones in this sample may be carry-over from other donors' samples. This CDR3 is CASSQQLAGEVTDTQYF. The CDR3 coding sequence is TGCGCCAGCAGCCAACAACTAGCGGGAGAGGTTACAGATACGCAGTATTTT.